Listed below are T cell receptor beta chains from one sample, sequenced in a study of T cells after yellow fever vaccination. Via MiXCR, TCRdb re-called the 5' RACE reads, giving one row per CDR3 protein. Among a few hundred thousand distinct CDR3 sequences listed, roughly 9% were seen once. The source was CD4+ T cells sorted from PBMCs, collected 5 days after the yellow fever booster vaccination. All receptors come from a man aged 18 to 35 who received the YFV17D yellow fever vaccine. CDR3s include the opening cysteine and the closing phenylalanine or tryptophan. Fields, in order: clone size, D gene, J gene, V gene, CDR3 length, CDR3 protein, CDR3 DNA. A D gene is named only where the DNA matches it firmly. The listing skips clone size in some rows; elsewhere it reads once, few, many or a size class.

size: few
D: TRBD2
J: TRBJ2-4
V: TRBV18
length: 13
CDR3: CASSPAGENIQYF
DNA: TGTGCCAGCTCACCAGCGGGGGAAAACATTCAGTACTTC

size: many
D: TRBD1
J: TRBJ2-3
V: TRBV5-1
length: 17
CDR3: CASSLITGGFSTDTQYF
DNA: TGCGCCAGCAGCTTGATAACAGGGGGATTTAGCACAGATACGCAGTATTTT

size: many
D: TRBD1
J: TRBJ2-5
V: TRBV7-2
length: 14
CDR3: CASSVDRASETQYF
DNA: TGTGCCAGCAGCGTAGACAGGGCATCGGAGACCCAGTACTTC

size: many
D: TRBD1
J: TRBJ2-5
V: TRBV5-4
length: 14
CDR3: CASSSRQGQETQYF
DNA: TGTGCCAGCAGCTCGAGACAGGGGCAAGAGACCCAGTACTTC

size: few
D: TRBD1
J: TRBJ1-1
V: TRBV7-8
length: 14
CDR3: CASSPRDRAIEAFF
DNA: TGTGCCAGCAGCCCTAGGGACAGGGCTATTGAAGCTTTCTTT

size: many
D: TRBD1
J: TRBJ1-2
V: TRBV28
length: 15
CDR3: CASNSQSTGPYGYTF
DNA: TGTGCCAGCAATTCTCAATCGACAGGGCCCTATGGCTACACCTTC

size: .
D: .
J: TRBJ1-6
V: TRBV30
length: 13
CDR3: CAWTRDMDSTVHF
DNA: TGTGCCTGGACCCGGGACATGGATTCTACTGTCCACTTT

size: few
D: .
J: TRBJ1-1
V: TRBV5-1
length: 15
CDR3: CASSPPETGGYRAFF
DNA: TGCGCCAGCAGTCCCCCCGAGACAGGCGGGTACCGAGCTTTCTTT

size: few
D: .
J: TRBJ2-3
V: TRBV20-1
length: 11
CDR3: CSALRVDTQYF
DNA: TGCAGTGCCCTAAGGGTAGATACGCAGTATTTT

size: few
D: TRBD1
J: TRBJ1-1
V: TRBV6-6
length: 13
CDR3: CASTSTGQGEAFF
DNA: TGTGCCAGCACCTCTACTGGACAGGGTGAAGCTTTCTTT

size: many
D: .
J: TRBJ2-2
V: TRBV7-3
length: 17
CDR3: CASSFWGTRFYTGELFF
DNA: TGTGCCAGCAGCTTTTGGGGCACCAGATTTTACACCGGGGAGCTGTTTTTT

size: few
D: .
J: TRBJ1-1
V: TRBV27
length: 16
CDR3: CASSSAPGRENTEAFF
DNA: TGTGCCAGCAGTTCAGCCCCGGGACGGGAGAACACTGAAGCTTTCTTT

size: .
D: .
J: TRBJ2-3
V: TRBV24-1
length: 15
CDR3: CATSEPTGTADTQYF
DNA: TGTGCCACCAGTGAACCAACCGGGACTGCAGATACGCAGTATTTT

size: few
D: TRBD1
J: TRBJ1-5
V: TRBV12-3/TRBV12-4
length: 15
CDR3: CASKRTQGAGQPQHF
DNA: TGTGCCAGCAAAAGGACGCAGGGGGCGGGTCAGCCCCAGCATTTT

size: few
D: .
J: TRBJ1-3
V: TRBV11-3
length: 13
CDR3: CASSFAPGNTIYF
DNA: TGTGCCAGCAGCTTCGCCCCGGGAAACACCATATATTTT

size: few
D: .
J: TRBJ2-5
V: TRBV28
length: 14
CDR3: CASGSTEGSETQYF
DNA: TGTGCCAGCGGATCGACGGAGGGGTCGGAGACCCAGTACTTC

size: many
D: .
J: TRBJ2-5
V: TRBV24-1
length: 12
CDR3: CATRGSGETQYF
DNA: TGTGCCACCAGGGGTTCAGGCGAGACCCAGTACTTC

size: few
D: .
J: TRBJ2-7
V: TRBV20-1
length: 11
CDR3: CSAGPSNEQYF
DNA: TGCAGTGCTGGCCCTAGCAACGAGCAGTACTTC

size: few
D: .
J: TRBJ2-7
V: TRBV7-9
length: 15
CDR3: CASSYDSRSSYEQYF
DNA: TGTGCCAGCAGCTATGACAGTAGAAGCTCCTACGAGCAGTACTTC

size: many
D: TRBD1
J: TRBJ2-1
V: TRBV5-1
length: 14
CDR3: CASSQMTGDDEQFF
DNA: TGCGCCAGCAGCCAGATGACAGGGGACGATGAGCAGTTCTTC

size: .
D: TRBD1
J: TRBJ2-1
V: TRBV12-3/TRBV12-4
length: 13
CDR3: CASMGTGYNEQFF
DNA: TGTGCCAGCATGGGGACAGGGTACAATGAGCAGTTCTTC

size: many
D: TRBD2
J: TRBJ2-1
V: TRBV6-2/TRBV6-3
length: 14
CDR3: CASRKTGGPGEQFF
DNA: TGTGCCAGCAGAAAAACGGGGGGGCCGGGTGAGCAGTTCTTC

size: .
D: .
J: TRBJ2-5
V: TRBV6-2/TRBV6-3
length: 14
CDR3: CASSYGGPRESQYF
DNA: TGTGCCAGCAGTTATGGTGGCCCAAGAGAGTCCCAGTACTTC

size: many
D: .
J: TRBJ2-5
V: TRBV5-1
length: 15
CDR3: CASSLSFRTEETQYF
DNA: TGCGCCAGCAGCTTATCGTTCCGGACCGAAGAGACCCAGTACTTC

size: many
D: TRBD2
J: TRBJ2-7
V: TRBV7-3
length: 17
CDR3: CASSSRLAGRSSYEQYF
DNA: TGTGCCAGCAGCTCCCGACTAGCGGGGCGAAGCTCCTACGAGCAGTACTTC

size: .
D: .
J: TRBJ2-3
V: TRBV15
length: 12
CDR3: CATSRAEDTQYF
DNA: TGTGCCACCAGCAGAGCCGAGGATACGCAGTATTTT

size: many
D: .
J: TRBJ2-1
V: TRBV5-1
length: 14
CDR3: CASSLQSSYNEQFF
DNA: TGCGCCAGCAGCTTGCAGAGCTCCTACAATGAGCAGTTCTTC

size: .
D: TRBD1
J: TRBJ1-1
V: TRBV7-9
length: 14
CDR3: CASSLHGTATEAFF
DNA: TGTGCCAGCAGCCTCCACGGGACAGCGACTGAAGCTTTCTTT

size: .
D: .
J: TRBJ1-1
V: TRBV9
length: 17
CDR3: CASSVGGPNGGSTEAFF
DNA: TGTGCCAGCAGCGTAGGAGGCCCCAACGGGGGGAGTACTGAAGCTTTCTTT

size: many
D: .
J: TRBJ1-5
V: TRBV20-1
length: 15
CDR3: CSARSIGSRNQPQHF
DNA: TGCAGTGCCCGAAGTATAGGGTCGAGGAATCAGCCCCAGCATTTT

size: few
D: .
J: TRBJ2-2
V: TRBV7-9
length: 15
CDR3: CASSLVPLIGGELFF
DNA: TGTGCCAGCAGCTTAGTTCCCCTTATCGGCGGGGAGCTGTTTTTT